Listed below are T cell receptor beta chains from one sample, sequenced in a study of T cells in Graves' hyperthyroidism and ophthalmopathy. TCRdb re-analysed the multiplex PCR reads in MiXCR, keeping a single row per CDR3 protein. The sample contains around 580,000 distinct CDR3 sequences, more than 45% of which appear only once. Sequenced: peripheral blood or thyroid tissue (not recorded which). Receptors originate from a woman aged 18-30 years with Graves' hyperthyroidism. CDR3s include the opening cysteine and the closing phenylalanine or tryptophan. Each record gives: clone size, J gene, V gene, D gene, CDR3 DNA, CDR3 protein. A D gene is named only where the DNA matches it firmly. Clone size is given for some rows only: seen once, a few or many times, or a class if the clone is expanded.

abundance: NA; j_gene: TRBJ2-7; v_gene: TRBV13; d_gene: NA; CDR3nt: TGTGCCAGCAGCTTATGGCGGGCCTACGAGCAGTACTTC; CDR3aa: CASSLWRAYEQYF
abundance: few; j_gene: TRBJ2-7; v_gene: TRBV7-2; d_gene: NA; CDR3nt: TGTGCCAGCAGCCCCCCTCGAGCGGACATCACTCACTGGCCCGGGGACGAGCAGTACTTC; CDR3aa: CASSPPRADITHWPGDEQYF
abundance: few; j_gene: TRBJ2-7; v_gene: TRBV5-6; d_gene: TRBD1; CDR3nt: TGTGCCAGCAGCTTGTTCCCGACAGGGTCCCACGAGCAGTACTTC; CDR3aa: CASSLFPTGSHEQYF
abundance: NA; j_gene: TRBJ2-1; v_gene: TRBV28; d_gene: TRBD2; CDR3nt: TGTGCCAGCAGTTCCCTAAGCGGGAGCAGCGATGAGCAGTTCTTC; CDR3aa: CASSSLSGSSDEQFF
abundance: NA; j_gene: TRBJ1-6; v_gene: TRBV7-6; d_gene: TRBD1; CDR3nt: TGTGCCAGCAGCTCGGGACAGAGCTATAATTCACCCCTCCACTTT; CDR3aa: CASSSGQSYNSPLHF
abundance: NA; j_gene: TRBJ1-1; v_gene: TRBV29-1; d_gene: NA; CDR3nt: TGCAGCTTAGTGAGGACTGCACTTGAAGCTTTCTTT; CDR3aa: CSLVRTALEAFF
abundance: few; j_gene: TRBJ1-2; v_gene: TRBV9; d_gene: TRBD1; CDR3nt: TGTGCCAGCAGCGCCTCACAGGGGGGGCTGGGCTATGGCTACACCTTC; CDR3aa: CASSASQGGLGYGYTF
abundance: NA; j_gene: TRBJ2-7; v_gene: TRBV7-9; d_gene: TRBD2; CDR3nt: TGTGCCAGCAGCCCCGTTCTAGCGGGAGTCTACGAGCAGTACTTC; CDR3aa: CASSPVLAGVYEQYF
abundance: NA; j_gene: TRBJ1-6; v_gene: TRBV2; d_gene: TRBD1; CDR3nt: TGTGCCAGCAGTACTAGGACAGGGCCGTCGAGTTCACCCCTCCACTTT; CDR3aa: CASSTRTGPSSSPLHF
abundance: many; j_gene: TRBJ2-7; v_gene: TRBV29-1; d_gene: TRBD2; CDR3nt: TGCAGCGCTTCCGTTAGCGGGAGTTACGAGCAGTACTTC; CDR3aa: CSASVSGSYEQYF
abundance: NA; j_gene: TRBJ2-3; v_gene: TRBV7-9; d_gene: TRBD1; CDR3nt: TGTGCCAGCAGCTCCCACTCCAGGGGGCGCGCAGATACGCAGTATTTT; CDR3aa: CASSSHSRGRADTQYF
abundance: NA; j_gene: TRBJ2-2; v_gene: TRBV18; d_gene: NA; CDR3nt: TGTGCCAGCTCACCTGCCCTCAGGACACTCAACACCGGGGAGCTGTTTTTT; CDR3aa: CASSPALRTLNTGELFF
abundance: NA; j_gene: TRBJ1-4; v_gene: TRBV24-1; d_gene: TRBD1; CDR3nt: TGTGCCACCAGTGATCATAAGACAGGGACTCGTAATGAAAAACTGTTTTTT; CDR3aa: CATSDHKTGTRNEKLFF
abundance: NA; j_gene: TRBJ2-1; v_gene: TRBV20-1; d_gene: TRBD2; CDR3nt: TGCAGTGCTTTGCCAGGACTAGCGGAGAGAGTTATGGATGAGCAGTTCTTC; CDR3aa: CSALPGLAERVMDEQFF
abundance: few; j_gene: TRBJ2-3; v_gene: TRBV2; d_gene: TRBD1; CDR3nt: TGTGCCGCCAAGCCGAGCAACGACAGGGGTCCCACAGATACGCAGTATTTT; CDR3aa: CAAKPSNDRGPTDTQYF
abundance: NA; j_gene: TRBJ1-3; v_gene: TRBV6-5; d_gene: NA; CDR3nt: TGTGCCAGCAGTCCTACGGGGTTAGGGTATGGAAACACCATATATTTT; CDR3aa: CASSPTGLGYGNTIYF
abundance: many; j_gene: TRBJ2-7; v_gene: TRBV4-3; d_gene: TRBD2; CDR3nt: TGCGCCAGCAGCCACGGGACTAGCGGGAGTGGCGAGCAGTACTTC; CDR3aa: CASSHGTSGSGEQYF
abundance: few; j_gene: TRBJ1-4; v_gene: TRBV27; d_gene: TRBD1; CDR3nt: TGTGCCAGCAGTTCCCAGGGGGCGACTAATGAAAAACTGTTTTTT; CDR3aa: CASSSQGATNEKLFF
abundance: NA; j_gene: TRBJ1-2; v_gene: TRBV25-1; d_gene: NA; CDR3nt: TGTGCCAGCAGTGCTAGCAATGCGTATGGCTACACCTTC; CDR3aa: CASSASNAYGYTF
abundance: NA; j_gene: TRBJ2-2; v_gene: TRBV6-1; d_gene: NA; CDR3nt: TGTGCCAGCAGCCAAAGGTCCGCCGGCGCCGCGAACACCGGGGAGCTGTTTTTT; CDR3aa: CASSQRSAGAANTGELFF